This TCR beta chain was retrieved from a study of cytomegalovirus exposure and HLA in healthy donors. Study-level results: The dataset shows that most TCR sequences were rare, while some public TCRs occurred in many donors. Reportedly, cytomegalovirus status was diagnosed with high sensitivity and specificity. In vitro, three CMV-associated chains proved specific for CMV antigens.

The protocol was immunoSEQ multiplex PCR, while the TCRdb copy is restricted to in-frame clones and leaves out a portion. The sample records some 170,000 clones, roughly nine tenths being singletons. This CDR3 comprises 16 residues. Germline V gene data show CDR1 as SGHRS and CDR2 as YFSETQ. V dropped 2 bases and J dropped 0; count of bases not matched to a gene: 8. To note about this clone: The antigen is not known.

The TCR originated in a young man in good health and CMV-seropositive. Sequencing input: PBMCs. This chain connects TRBV5-1 to TRBJ2-7; TRBD2 matches at 7 bases. CDR3 amino acids: CASSFPGGSSSYEQYF. Here the CDR3 DNA reads TGCGCCAGCAGCTTCCCGGGGGGTTCAAGCTCCTACGAGCAGTACTTC. Supplemented by reference TRBV5-1 and TRBJ2-7, the full variable domain reads KAGVTQTPRYLIKTRGQQVTLSCSPISGHRSVSWYQQTPGQGLQFLFEYFSETQRNKGNFPGRFSGRQFSNSRSEMNVSTLELGDSALYLCASSFPGGSSSYEQYFGPGTRLTVT.